Below are 13 T cell receptor beta chains sequenced from a single sample in a study of blood T cell repertoires in COVID-19. The table came from immunoSEQ multiplex PCR; TCRdb's copy has only in-frame clones and leaves some out. The repertoire has 280,000 or so clones, 83% of them found once; the top ten carry more than 8%. The sample comprised peripheral blood. The receptors were sampled from a woman between 45 and 60 years old who had recovered from COVID-19.

The chain combines TRBV18 with TRBJ2-1; the match to TRBD1 covers 9 bases. V gave up 3 bases and J gave up 4 bases; unmatched junction bases: 4. The CDR3 is 15 amino acids. The V gene's germline CDR1 is KGHSH and CDR2 LQKENI. The CDR3 loop is CASSPGQGRYNEQFF. DNA of the CDR3: TGTGCCAGCTCACCGGGACAGGGTCGATACAATGAGCAGTTCTTC.

The rearrangement joins TRBV5-1 to TRBJ2-5, with 11 bases fitting TRBD2. The V segment lost 4 bases and the J segment 2 bases; nucleotides outside the gene matches: 7. The germline V gene encodes CDR1 SGHRS and CDR2 YFSETQ. The CDR3 consists of 16 residues. CDR3 DNA: TGCGCCAGCAGCGGCCCGGGACTAGCGGTGCAAGAGACCCAGTACTTC. As protein: CASSGPGLAVQETQYF.

The rearrangement uses TRBV21-1 and TRBJ2-7; the table names TRBD1, a call not compared with the DNA. TRBV21-1 is annotated as a pseudogene. The length of the CDR3 is 18 residues. CDR3 nucleotide sequence: TGTGCCAGCCATATAGGGACAGTGCCCTTAGCTAGACGCTACGAGCAGTACTTC. It is translated as CASHIGTVPLARRYEQYF.

This clone was seen a single time. The chain couples TRBV20-1 to TRBJ1-5, with D hard to call. The germline gives CDR1 DFQATT, CDR2 SNEGSKA (reference sequence). The CDR3 extends over 11 amino acids. The ends were cut back, 3 bases at V and 11 bases at J, with 11 bases in the middle. The CDR3 DNA follows: TGCAGTGCTAGGAATTACGGGGCCCAGCATTTT. It encodes CSARNYGAQHF.

The chain has TRBV28 and TRBJ2-3; 8 nucleotides agree with TRBD2. CDR3 length: 17 residues. V lost 7 bases and J lost 0; bases outside the gene matches: 12. The germline CDR1 and CDR2 sequences are MDHEN and SYDVKM. CDR3 bases: TGTGCCAGCATCTCGGGGGGGGCCCTATGGAGCACAGATACGCAGTATTTT. This gives the protein CASISGGALWSTDTQYF.

This chain links TRBV12-3 or TRBV12-4 with TRBJ2-2; D may be TRBD1 (5 bases). The V end was cut by 5 bases, the J end by 4 bases, with 8 bases between. The CDR3 spans 13 residues. The CDR3 protein is CASSPTGTGELFF. For the CDR3, the DNA is TGTGCCAGCAGTCCCACAGGCACCGGGGAGCTGTTTTTT.

The chain has TRBV14 and TRBJ1-6, with D possibly being TRBD1 (5 bases). Germline CDR1 is SGHDN and CDR2 is FVKESK. V dropped 1 base and J dropped 0 bases, with 10 bases sitting between them. This CDR3 comprises 17 residues. The CDR3 nucleotides read TGTGCCAGCAGCCAAGCGACAGTCAGCTCCTATAATTCACCCCTCCACTTT. Residues: CASSQATVSSYNSPLHF.

This clone appeared a single time. V usage is TRBV2 and J usage is TRBJ2-7; tentatively, D is TRBD1 (7 bases). The V end was cut by 8 bases, the J end by 4 bases, with 27 bases between. The V gene's germline CDR1 is SNHLY and CDR2 FYNNEI. The CDR3 is made up of 17 amino acids. The CDR3 spells CASAYPPTGGGSYEQYF. In DNA, the CDR3 is TGTGCCAGCGCTTACCCTCCGACAGGAGGGGGCTCGTACGAGCAGTACTTC.

The chain carries TRBV30 and TRBJ1-1; D unclear. Per the germline V gene, CDR1 is GTSNPN and CDR2 is SVGIG (reference sequence). The V and J ends lost 4 bases and 3 bases respectively, with 15 bases between them. The CDR3 is 14 amino acids. CDR3 region: CAWTLGRVDTEAFF. Written as DNA, the CDR3 is TGTGCCTGGACCCTGGGGAGGGTCGACACTGAAGCTTTCTTT.

This clone has only a few counts. The chain couples TRBV7-2 to TRBJ1-5; D uncertain. Germline loops: CDR1 SGHTA, CDR2 FQGNSA. V gave up 4 bases and J gave up 2 bases, with 12 bases separating them. There are 15 residues in the CDR3. CDR3 DNA: TGTGCCAGCAGCTCCCGGTTCCTGGGCAATCAGCCCCAGCATTTT. It yields the protein CASSSRFLGNQPQHF.

This sequence joins TRBV24-1 and TRBJ1-1, with 8 nucleotides matching TRBD1. The CDR3 is 15 residues long. Germline CDR1 is KGHDR and CDR2 is SFDVKD. With 6 bases clipped from V and 1 base from J, the junction kept 6 bases outside the gene matches. CDR3 sequence: CATSKSGTGNTEAFF. The CDR3 coding sequence is TGTGCCACCAGTAAATCCGGGACAGGGAACACTGAAGCTTTCTTT.

In the case of this clone: The sample carries other DNA sequences with the same CDR3. DNA for the CDR3: TGTGCCAGCAGTTTTTCAGTAACTGAAGCTTTCTTT. It encodes CASSFSVTEAFF. V gene TRBV12-3 or TRBV12-4 combines with J gene TRBJ1-1, with D uncertain. V was pared by 3 bases and J by 5 bases, with 7 bases between. The CDR3 length is 12 residues.

As DNA, the CDR3 is TGTGCCAGCACCGGGGGAGATAACTATGGCTACACCTTC. Protein: CASTGGDNYGYTF. The chain uses TRBV2 and TRBJ1-2; D is perhaps TRBD1 (5 bases). The length of the CDR3 is 13 residues. V dropped 7 bases and J dropped 1 base, with 10 bases sitting between them. Per the germline V gene, CDR1 is SNHLY and CDR2 is FYNNEI.